This T cell receptor (beta chain) appears in the sequencing data of a study of blood T cell repertoires in COVID-19. About the study: Nucleic acid was either cDNA or gDNA, and it came from T cells, B-cell-depleted T cells, or PBMCs.

TCRdb's table, derived via immunoSEQ multiplex PCR, lists solely in-frame clones and lacks some. The top ten hold about 16% of the sample, which has over 200,000 clones, approximately 84% seen once. The germline V gene has CDR1 SGDLS and CDR2 YYNGEE. The CDR3 loop spans 14 amino acids. The V end lost 0 bases, the J end lost 10 bases, and 14 bases lay between the germline ends. This sequence joins TRBV9 and TRBJ2-1, with a possible D match to TRBD2 (5 bases). This receptor was obtained from a man younger than 35 who had recovered from COVID-19. The material sequenced was PBMCs or T cells enriched from blood (not recorded which). The CDR3 here is CASSVGNLALEQFF. CDR3 DNA: TGTGCCAGCAGCGTAGGTAACCTAGCATTAGAGCAGTTCTTC.